The 32 T cell receptor beta chains reported below all come from one sample, sequenced in a study of tumor-infiltrating lymphocytes in oesophageal squamous cell carcinoma (dated by TCRdb to about 2016). The library was prepared using PCR. The data were produced on an Illumina HiSeq 2000. The public sequencing data were trimmed at Q25 with fastp and processed into clonotypes with MiXCR by TCRdb, which kept only in-frame beta chains. Every distinct CDR3 protein forms one entry, paired with its most common genes and DNA. This sample holds around 13,000 distinct CDR3 sequences; approximately 52% were observed only once. Of the sample, approximately 28% is held by the ten largest clones. The sample consisted of esophageal tumor tissue. Receptor source: a female donor with esophageal squamous cell carcinoma.

This sequence joins TRBV28 and TRBJ2-6; TRBD1 agrees at 11 bases. The CDR3 runs to 18 residues. From germline, CDR1 is MDHEN and CDR2 SYDVKM. V lost 4 bases, J lost 2 bases, and 7 bases stayed unmatched. For the CDR3, the DNA is TGTGCCAGCAGTTCGGACAGGGGGCGACTAGCTGGGGCCAACGTCCTGACTTTC. Its protein product is CASSSDRGRLAGANVLTF.

The chain carries TRBV7-9 and TRBJ2-1; TRBD2 aligns across 10 bases. The J call may be incorrect, as the DNA end agrees better with TRBJ2-7. The CDR3 runs to 18 residues. Germline V CDR1 and CDR2: SEHNR, FQNEAQ (reference sequence). CDR3 sequence reads: CASSLTGLAASGSHEQYF. The CDR3 DNA reads as TGTGCCAGCAGCCTTACAGGATTGGCGGCTAGCGGGAGCCATGAGCAGTACTTC.

This clonotype was detected only once. The chain carries TRBV6-5 and TRBJ2-1; D is possibly TRBD2 (6 bases). Germline lookup yields CDR1 MNHEY and CDR2 SVGAGI. This CDR3 has 17 amino acids. V was shortened by 5 bases and J by 0 bases, with 17 bases between the two germline ends. This CDR3 reads CASSRSPAGSSYNEQFF. DNA of the CDR3: TGTGCCAGCAGTCGTTCGCCCGCGGGGAGCTCCTACAATGAGCAGTTCTTC.

The chain carries TRBV7-8 and TRBJ2-3; D is unresolved. The DNA end favors TRBJ2-7, so the J call may be wrong. The CDR3 consists of 11 residues. Germline V CDR1 and CDR2: SGHVS, FQNEAQ. CDR3 protein: CASSPDYEQYF. The CDR3 DNA follows: TGTGCCAGCAGCCCTGACTACGAGCAGTACTTC.

The chain recombines TRBV7-2 with TRBJ2-7; D is possibly TRBD1 (6 bases). This CDR3 is built from 14 residues. Germline CDR1 is SGHTA and CDR2 is FQGNSA. Trimming took 3 bases from V and 1 from J, leaving 10 bases between them. The CDR3 protein is CASSFDRLSYEQYF. CDR3 nucleotides: TGTGCCAGCAGCTTCGACAGGCTATCCTACGAGCAGTACTTC.

The rearrangement links TRBV7-3 to TRBJ2-5; D possibly corresponds to TRBD2 (5 bases). V was pared by 1 base and J by 4 bases, with 10 bases between. Germline values: CDR1 SGHTA, CDR2 FQGTGA. The CDR3 spans 14 residues. The CDR3 DNA reads TGTGCCAGCAGCTTAAACGGGGTAGCAGAGACCCAGTACTTC. This gives the protein CASSLNGVAETQYF. Complete variable domain (other parts from reference TRBV7-3 and TRBJ2-5): GAGVSQTPSNKVTEKGKYVELRCDPISGHTALYWYRQSLGQGPEFLIYFQGTGAADDSGLPNDRFFAVRPEGSVSTLKIQRTERGDSAVYLCASSLNGVAETQYFGPGTRLLVL.

The V call is TRBV7-2, the J call TRBJ2-7, with 7 bases identical to TRBD1. The germline gives CDR1 SGHTA, CDR2 FQGNSA. CDR3 size: 16 residues. After removal of 1 base from V and 4 bases from J, the junction contained 10 bases not matched to a gene. The CDR3 protein is CASSLGGAGGLYEQYF. CDR3 DNA: TGTGCCAGCAGCTTAGGAGGGGCAGGGGGTCTTTACGAGCAGTACTTC.

J is TRBJ2-6 and V is TRBV6-8, with 9 bases identical to TRBD2. Looked up from germline, CDR1 is MNHGY and CDR2 is SAAAGT. This CDR3 spans 16 amino acids. V lost 7 bases to trimming and J lost 2 bases; unmatched junction nucleotides: 6. CDR3: CASKELAGAGANVLTF. DNA for the CDR3: TGTGCCAGCAAGGAGTTAGCGGGAGCTGGGGCCAACGTCCTGACTTTC.

The J gene is TRBJ2-1, the V gene TRBV28; D not certain. The J call could be wrong; TRBJ2-5 is a better fit for the DNA end. Germline V lookup: CDR1 MDHEN, CDR2 SYDVKM. The CDR3 sequence is 14 residues long. The CDR3 DNA sequence: TGTGCCAGCAGTTTAGGTGGCAGCCAAGAGACCCAGTACTTC. The encoded protein is CASSLGGSQETQYF.

The V gene is TRBV9, the J gene TRBJ1-3, with no clear D. CDR3 length equals 14 residues. The ends were cut back, 4 bases at V and 0 bases at J, with 8 bases in the middle. CDR1 and CDR2 (germline): SGDLS, YYNGEE. The DNA of the CDR3 is TGTGCCAGCAGCTACGGGGACTCTGGAAACACCATATATTTT. It is translated as CASSYGDSGNTIYF.

This clonotype was counted only a few times. The junction departs from germline at one end; a sequencing error may be responsible. The chain recombines TRBV28 with TRBJ2-7, with no clear D. Germline CDR1 is MDHEN and CDR2 is SYDVKM. The CDR3 has 9 amino acids. The CDR3 region is CASSFRVGW. The CDR3 DNA is TGTGCCAGCAGTTTTCGAGTCGGTTGG.

The V call is TRBV7-2, the J call TRBJ2-3; the D is unclear. The J call may be mistaken, given a closer DNA end match to TRBJ2-7. The CDR3 sequence is 15 residues long. Germline CDR1 is SGHTA and CDR2 is FQGNSA. The CDR3 DNA sequence: TGTGCCAGCAGCTTAGAATGGGTATTAAATTTCGAGCAGTACTTC. Its translation is CASSLEWVLNFEQYF.

This clonotype appeared many times. The genes are TRBV7-6 and TRBJ2-1, with TRBD2 as a possible D gene (6 bases). Germline assignment: CDR1 SGHVS and CDR2 FNYEAQ. Trimming shortened V by 3 bases and J by 0 bases, and 12 bases separated the two germline ends. The CDR3 sequence is 16 residues long. The CDR3 sequence is CASSFLTGDSYNEQFF. In nucleotides, the CDR3 is TGTGCCAGCAGCTTTTTAACGGGAGACTCCTACAATGAGCAGTTCTTC.

This clonotype was seen repeatedly, ten times or more. V usage is TRBV11-2 and J usage is TRBJ1-1; unclear D gene. Germline V gene data show CDR1 as SGHAT and CDR2 as FQNNGV. CDR3 length equals 13 residues. Between the trimmed V and J ends, which lost 6 bases and 1 base, there was a span of 9 bases. CDR3 protein: CASSSGSNTEAFF. Here the CDR3 DNA reads TGTGCCAGCAGTTCCGGGTCGAACACTGAAGCTTTCTTT.

The chain uses TRBV10-3 and TRBJ2-3; D is possibly TRBD1 or TRBD2 (5 bases each). There are 15 residues in the CDR3. Germline values: CDR1 ENHRY, CDR2 SYGVKD. V gave up 0 bases and J gave up 3 bases, with 10 bases separating them. CDR3 sequence: CAISESGVRTDTQYF. In DNA, the CDR3 is TGTGCCATCAGTGAGTCGGGGGTAAGGACAGATACGCAGTATTTT.

The chain joins TRBV7-3 to TRBJ2-5; D not resolved. Germline-derived CDR1 and CDR2 are SGHTA and FQGTGA. V lost 1 base and J lost 5, with 11 bases in between. CDR3 length equals 14 residues. The DNA for the CDR3 is TGTGCCAGCAGCTTAAGTGGTTTCGGGGAGACCCAGTACTTC. It is translated as CASSLSGFGETQYF.

The table lists this clonotype with many counts. The chain has TRBV12-3 or TRBV12-4 and TRBJ1-2; tentatively, D is TRBD1 (5 bases). The V and J ends lost 6 bases and 1 base respectively, with 9 bases between them. The CDR3 is 13 amino acids. CDR3 nucleotides: TGTGCCAGCAGCAGACAGATTAACTATGGCTACACCTTC. Translation: CASSRQINYGYTF.

V gene TRBV7-2 combines with J gene TRBJ2-5; 7 bases agree with TRBD2. The J call is in doubt because the DNA end fits TRBJ2-1 better. The CDR3 spans 16 residues. From germline, CDR1 is SGHTA and CDR2 FQGNSA. CDR3 bases: TGTGCCAGCAGCTTACGAGGTGGTGGGAGGGGCAATGAGCAGTTCTTC. It is translated as CASSLRGGGRGNEQFF.

The chain employs TRBV7-6 and TRBJ2-5; 8 nucleotides line up with TRBD1. The CDR3 has 14 residues. Germline V CDR1 and CDR2: SGHVS, FNYEAQ. V shed 4 bases and J 2 bases; nucleotides not matched to a gene: 3. The CDR3 DNA is TGTGCCAGCAGCTCCAGGGGGCCACAAGAGACCCAGTACTTC. Translation: CASSSRGPQETQYF.

The sample holds many counts of this clonotype. One base away lies a much larger clone, so this may be a sequencing read error. The chain has TRBV27 and TRBJ2-1; D call uncertain. Gene TRBJ2-7 matches the end of the DNA better, so the J call may be wrong. This CDR3 comprises 16 residues. The germline gives CDR1 MNHEY, CDR2 SMNVEV (reference sequence). CDR3 nucleotides: TGTGCCAGCAGTTCTGGGATCATTAGCTCCTACAATGAGCAGTACTTC. Translation: CASSSGIISSYNEQYF.

The J gene is TRBJ2-7, the V gene TRBV7-2, with unresolved D. The DNA end lines up better with TRBJ2-5; the J call may be wrong. Germline lookup yields CDR1 SGHTA and CDR2 FQGNSA. CDR3 length equals 13 residues. This chain's CDR3 is CASSSRLQETQYF. The CDR3 DNA follows: TGTGCCAGCAGCTCACGACTCCAAGAGACCCAGTACTTC.

Here the CDR3 DNA reads TGTGCCAGCAGTCCGTCCGGGACAGGGAATTACGAGCAGTACTTC. Its protein product is CASSPSGTGNYEQYF. This chain uses TRBV12-3 or TRBV12-4 with TRBJ2-5, with 9 bases fitting TRBD1. The last part of the DNA fits TRBJ2-7 better; the J call may be wrong. The CDR3 is 15 residues long.

This clonotype was counted only a few times. CDR3 sequence reads: CASGGRPTTDTQYF. DNA for the CDR3: TGTGCCTCCGGGGGGAGACCCACAACAGATACGCAGTATTTT. The V call is TRBV7-2, the J call TRBJ2-3; 7 bases align to TRBD2. V shed 11 bases and J 3 bases; nucleotides not matched to a gene: 11. Germline V lookup: CDR1 SGHTA, CDR2 FQGNSA. The CDR3 covers 14 residues.

The chain carries TRBV11-2 and TRBJ1-5; D is uncertain. Germline V gene lookup returns CDR1 SGHAT and CDR2 FQNNGV. Trimming cost V 2 bases and J 0 bases, with 8 bases left between them. The CDR3 spans 15 residues. DNA for the CDR3: TGTGCCAGCAGCTTATTTTCGGATAGCAATCAGCCCCAGCATTTT. This sequence encodes CASSLFSDSNQPQHF.

This clonotype is large (0.1 to 1%) within its sample. The genes are TRBV7-9 and TRBJ2-5, with D hard to call. Deletions cut 5 bases from V and 5 bases from J, with 15 bases between. Germline V gene sequence: CDR1 SEHNR, CDR2 FQNEAQ (reference sequence). This CDR3 has 14 amino acids. CDR3 region: CASSAQTNAETQYF. CDR3 bases: TGTGCCAGCAGCGCCCAAACGAATGCGGAGACCCAGTACTTC.

V usage is TRBV27 and J usage is TRBJ2-6; D is possibly TRBD1 (5 bases). The J call could be wrong; TRBJ2-7 is a better fit for the DNA end. Germline V gives CDR1 MNHEY, CDR2 SMNVEV (reference sequence). This CDR3 has 12 amino acids. This CDR3 is CASRSQGYEQYF. CDR3 nucleotides: TGTGCCAGCAGGTCGCAGGGCTACGAGCAGTACTTC.

Many counts were recorded for this clonotype. CDR3 region: CASSEARGSPGYF. DNA for the CDR3: TGTGCCAGCAGTGAAGCCCGGGGGTCCCCCGGGTACTTC. The V and J genes are TRBV6-1 and TRBJ2-5; D possibly corresponds to TRBD2 (6 bases). V gave up 0 bases and J gave up 13 bases, with 15 bases separating them. Germline CDR1 MNHNS, CDR2 SASEGT. The CDR3 contains 13 residues.

The gene calls are TRBV6-1 and TRBJ2-3, with 11 bases matching TRBD2. V was clipped by 0 bases and J by 6 bases; unmatched bases: 5. This CDR3 has 16 residues. The germline V gene has CDR1 MNHNS and CDR2 SASEGT. CDR3 region: CASSEAALAGGDTQYF. CDR3 coding DNA: TGTGCCAGCAGTGAAGCTGCGCTAGCGGGGGGTGATACGCAGTATTTT.

The chain recombines TRBV7-6 with TRBJ2-5; possibly TRBD1 for D (6 bases). The J call may not be correct, given that the DNA end is closer to TRBJ2-1. The CDR3 contains 13 residues. Germline V lookup: CDR1 SGHVS, CDR2 FNYEAQ. The CDR3 sequence: CASSLDSRGEQFF. CDR3 nucleotide sequence: TGTGCCAGCAGCTTAGATAGCAGGGGTGAGCAGTTCTTC.

The rearrangement uses TRBV7-2 and TRBJ2-1; D is undetermined. The tail of the sequence fits TRBJ2-7 better, so the J call may be wrong. This CDR3 comprises 15 residues. From germline, CDR1 is SGHTA and CDR2 FQGNSA. CDR3 region: CASSLEGYPSYEQYF. CDR3 bases: TGTGCCAGCAGCTTAGAAGGGTATCCTTCCTACGAGCAGTACTTC.

In the case of this clonotype: The junction differs from germline at one of its ends, possibly a read error. J is TRBJ1-6 and V is TRBV11-3, with a weak D call TRBD1 (6 bases). The CDR3 is made up of 13 amino acids. Germline lookup yields CDR1 SGHNT and CDR2 YENEEA. The DNA of the CDR3 is TGTGCCAGCAGCTCTAAACCAGGGGTCGAGCAGTACTTT. Its protein is CASSSKPGVEQYF. Supplemented by reference TRBV11-3 and TRBJ1-6, the full variable domain reads EAGVVQSPRYKIIEKKQPVAFWCNPISGHNTLYWYLQNLGQGPELLIRYENEEAVDDSQLPKDRFSAERLKGVDSTLKIQPAELGDSAVYLCASSSKPGVEQYFGNGTRLTVT.

The CDR3: CASSSDVAGKNIQYF. The CDR3 DNA sequence: TGTGCCAGCAGCAGTGACGTGGCGGGGAAAAACATTCAGTACTTC. This chain uses TRBV2 with TRBJ2-4; D perhaps matches TRBD2 (6 bases). This CDR3 has 15 residues. Germline assignment: CDR1 SNHLY and CDR2 FYNNEI. With 6 bases removed from V and 4 bases from J, the gap between germline ends came to 16 bases. Full variable domain (outside the CDR3, taken from reference TRBV2 and TRBJ2-4): EPEVTQTPSHQVTQMGQEVILRCVPISNHLYFYWYRQILGQKVEFLVSFYNNEISEKSEIFDDQFSVERPDGSNFTLKIRSTKLEDSAMYFCASSSDVAGKNIQYFGAGTRLSVL.